Below are 15 T cell receptor beta chains sequenced from a single sample in a study of CD8 T cells in ankylosing spondylitis. From the 5' RACE reads, TCRdb called clonotypes with MiXCR, one entry per CDR3 protein. The table has roughly 130,000 distinct CDR3 sequences, around 8.5% seen once; the top ten hold approximately 3.6%. The sequenced material came from blood, either unsorted or a sorted T cell fraction (not recorded which). The receptors shown here come from a male donor with ankylosing spondylitis or in good health (not recorded which).

This clonotype has ten or more counts. The chain links TRBV5-1 to TRBJ2-1; 12 nucleotides align to TRBD2. From germline, CDR1 is SGHRS and CDR2 YFSETQ. The CDR3 has 16 amino acids. V lost 4 bases to trimming and J lost 7 bases; unmatched junction nucleotides: 9. CDR3 sequence: CASSPYAGLAGNEQFF. The CDR3 nucleotides read TGCGCCAGCAGCCCATACGCGGGACTAGCGGGTAATGAGCAGTTCTTC.

This clonotype appeared many times. The rearrangement joins TRBV6-2 or TRBV6-3 to TRBJ2-7; D is perhaps TRBD2 (5 bases). The V and J ends lost 1 base and 6 bases respectively, with 13 bases between them. The CDR3 totals 14 residues. The germline CDR1 and CDR2 sequences are MNHEY and SVGEGT. The chain's CDR3 is CASSYYTGNIEQYF. The CDR3 DNA follows: TGTGCCAGCAGTTACTATACCGGGAACATCGAGCAGTACTTC.

This clonotype was seen ten or more times. This sequence joins TRBV6-1 and TRBJ1-1; the D gene is possibly TRBD1 (6 bases). Germline loops: CDR1 MNHNS, CDR2 SASEGT. CDR3 size: 13 residues. Between the trimmed V and J ends, which lost 8 bases and 1 base, there was a span of 11 bases. The CDR3 here is CASLDRRNTEAFF. As DNA, the CDR3 is TGTGCCAGCCTAGACAGGCGGAACACTGAAGCTTTCTTT.

The genes are TRBV7-6 and TRBJ2-7; the D is unclear. Trimming removed 0 bases from V and 6 bases from J, with 9 bases in between. This CDR3 is 13 amino acids long. CDR1 and CDR2 from the germline V gene are SGHVS and FNYEAQ. Here the CDR3 DNA reads TGTGCCAGCAGCTTAGCGCCAGGCGGCGAGCAGTACTTC. As protein: CASSLAPGGEQYF.

The chain couples TRBV4-2 to TRBJ2-7, with D tentatively TRBD1 (5 bases). Trimming took off 2 bases at V and 7 bases at J, with 9 bases between the two ends. Germline V lookup: CDR1 LGHNA, CDR2 YNFKEQ. The length of the CDR3 is 12 residues. Here the CDR3 DNA reads TGTGCCAGCAGCCAAACAGGCCTTGAGCAGTACTTC. It yields the protein CASSQTGLEQYF.

This clonotype showed up many times. This chain joins TRBV27 and TRBJ2-1; 12 positions match TRBD2. This CDR3 region has 18 residues. CDR1 MNHEY and CDR2 SMNVEV come from the germline V gene (reference sequence). The V gene end was trimmed by 0 bases and the J gene end by 1 base; junction bases not matched to a gene: 4. The CDR3 nucleotides read TGTGCCAGCAGTTTATCCCCTAGCGGGAGGGGTTCCTACAATGAGCAGTTCTTC. Its protein is CASSLSPSGRGSYNEQFF.

CDR3 sequence (DNA): TGTGCCAGCAGTTTCTCCATGGCGGCGGGGGGTGACTACAATGAGCAGTTCTTC. Protein product: CASSFSMAAGGDYNEQFF. This chain links TRBV12-3 or TRBV12-4 with TRBJ2-1; 8 bases match TRBD2. The CDR3 has 18 residues. V shed 3 bases and J 3 bases; nucleotides not matched to a gene: 13.

This chain connects TRBV12-3 or TRBV12-4 to TRBJ2-7, with 12 nucleotides matching TRBD2. This CDR3 region has 15 residues. Germline trimming cut 5 bases from V and 3 bases from J; bases unmatched to any gene: 5. In nucleotides, the CDR3 is TGTGCCAGCAGTCCCCGGACTAGCGGGAACTACGAGCAGTACTTC. Amino acids: CASSPRTSGNYEQYF.

V and J are TRBV28 and TRBJ2-7; TRBD1 agrees at 9 bases. Germline CDR1 and CDR2: MDHEN and SYDVKM. V dropped 6 bases and J dropped 1; count of bases not matched to a gene: 4. The CDR3 contains 14 residues. The DNA for the CDR3 is TGTGCCAGCAGGGAGGACAGGGGTTCCTACGAGCAGTACTTC. Its protein product is CASREDRGSYEQYF.

This clonotype was recorded many times. CDR3 residues: CASSQDSTSGSDEQFF. The CDR3 DNA sequence: TGCGCCAGCAGCCAAGATTCGACTAGCGGGAGTGATGAGCAGTTCTTC. The chain has TRBV4-3 and TRBJ2-1, with 12 bases that match TRBD2. CDR3 length: 16 residues. Germline V gene lookup returns CDR1 LGHNA and CDR2 YSLEER. Losses at the gene ends were 0 bases for V and 8 bases for J; bases not matched to a gene: 5.

Notes on this clonotype: A much larger clone lies a single base off, so this may be a read error. The V gene is TRBV20-1, the J gene TRBJ2-3; D perhaps matches TRBD2 (6 bases). Germline V lookup: CDR1 DFQATT, CDR2 SNEGSKA (reference sequence). CDR3 length equals 15 residues. The CDR3 spells CSARELATSTHTQYF. In DNA form, the CDR3 reads TGCAGTGCTAGAGAGCTAGCTACTAGCACACATACGCAGTATTTT.

This clonotype was detected ten times or more. The rearrangement uses TRBV10-3 and TRBJ1-5, with TRBD1 as a possible D gene (6 bases). CDR3 length: 15 residues. The V end was cut by 4 bases, the J end by 3 bases, with 13 bases between. The germline V gene encodes CDR1 ENHRY and CDR2 SYGVKD. CDR3 amino acids: CAISATGDTNQPQHF. CDR3 sequence (DNA): TGTGCCATCAGTGCCACGGGGGACACCAATCAGCCCCAGCATTTT.

This clonotype was detected many times. The V and J genes are TRBV7-2 and TRBJ2-3; TRBD2 matches at 12 bases. This CDR3 has 17 amino acids. V lost 3 bases, J lost 1 base, and 5 bases stayed unmatched. The V gene's germline CDR1 is SGHTA and CDR2 FQGNSA. The CDR3 is CASSLHGTSGRTDTQYF. Here the CDR3 DNA reads TGTGCCAGCAGCTTGCACGGGACTAGCGGGCGCACAGATACGCAGTATTTT.

This clonotype was seen repeatedly, ten times or more. The chain couples TRBV3-1 to TRBJ2-1, with 12 bases identical to TRBD2. The V and J ends lost 3 bases and 4 bases, in that order; junction bases with no gene match: 10. The germline gives CDR1 LGHDT, CDR2 YNNKEL (reference sequence). The CDR3 length is 18 residues. The CDR3 DNA reads TGTGCCAGCAGCCAGCCTGGGACTAGCGGGCACGATTACAATGAGCAGTTCTTC. Amino acid sequence: CASSQPGTSGHDYNEQFF.

This clonotype was detected ten times or more. V usage is TRBV5-1 and J usage is TRBJ2-3; a weak D match, TRBD2 (5 bases). Trimming removed 0 bases from V and 4 bases from J, with 12 bases in between. The CDR3 loop spans 15 amino acids. Germline V gives CDR1 SGHRS, CDR2 YFSETQ. The DNA of the CDR3 is TGCGCCAGCAGCTTGGGCCAGCGGAAGGCAGATACGCAGTATTTT. Translated, it gives CASSLGQRKADTQYF.